These 9 T cell receptor beta chains were sequenced from one sample in a study of cytomegalovirus exposure and HLA in healthy donors. Primers: 60 Vbeta forward and 13 Jbeta reverse. The table came from immunoSEQ multiplex PCR; TCRdb's copy has only in-frame clones and leaves some out. The table records about 130,000 clones, 83% of them present only once. The sample was PBMCs. All receptors derive from a girl aged 2 to 9 in good health and CMV-seronegative.

The sample holds a few counts of this clone. V and J are TRBV7-9 and TRBJ2-1, with TRBD2 matching over 9 bases. J was trimmed by 6 bases and V by 9 bases; bases with no gene match: 18. This CDR3 has 17 residues. CDR1 and CDR2 from the germline V gene are SEHNR and FQNEAQ (reference sequence). The DNA of the CDR3 is TGTGCCAGGCGAGCGGGCGGGGGGGCTCGTTTATCCAATGAGCAGTTCTTC. Protein: CARRAGGGARLSNEQFF.

The chain couples TRBV2 to TRBJ1-2; 8 bases line up with TRBD1. V lost 5 bases to trimming and J lost 8 bases; unmatched junction nucleotides: 4. Germline V CDR1 and CDR2: SNHLY, FYNNEI. The CDR3 extends over 12 amino acids. CDR3 nucleotides: TGTGCCAGCAGTCGAGACAGGGGAGGCTACACCTTC. Its protein is CASSRDRGGYTF.

The V call is TRBV5-1, the J call TRBJ1-2; D is possibly TRBD1 (5 bases). Trimming pared 0 bases from V and 1 base from J, leaving 10 bases between. The CDR3 totals 15 residues. Germline loops: CDR1 SGHRS, CDR2 YFSETQ. CDR3: CASSLAGGGNYGYTF. DNA of the CDR3: TGCGCCAGCAGCTTGGCCGGGGGAGGTAACTATGGCTACACCTTC.

CDR3 residues: CASRQDRGSQPQHF. The CDR3 region has the DNA TGTGCCAGTAGGCAAGACAGGGGGAGTCAGCCCCAGCATTTT. The chain employs TRBV19 and TRBJ1-5, with 9 bases matching TRBD1. Trimming took 6 bases from V and 6 from J; bases not matched to a gene: 6. This CDR3 comprises 14 residues. CDR1 and CDR2 (germline): LNHDA, SQIVND (reference sequence). Full variable domain (outside the CDR3, taken from reference TRBV19 and TRBJ1-5): DGGITQSPKYLFRKEGQNVTLSCEQNLNHDAMYWYRQDPGQGLRLIYYSQIVNDFQKGDIAEGYSVSREKKESFPLTVTSAQKNPTAFYLCASRQDRGSQPQHFGDGTRLSIL.

The chain carries TRBV18 and TRBJ1-1; D perhaps matches TRBD1 (6 bases). The CDR3 sequence is 15 residues long. Trimming pared 3 bases from V and 2 bases from J, leaving 13 bases between. The germline V gene has CDR1 KGHSH and CDR2 LQKENI. CDR3 sequence: CASSPIGTFNTEAFF. As DNA, the CDR3 is TGTGCCAGCTCACCGATCGGGACATTCAACACTGAAGCTTTCTTT.

The chain is built from TRBV2 and TRBJ1-3; D possibly corresponds to TRBD1 (6 bases). Trimming removed 6 bases from V and 0 bases from J, with 12 bases in between. CDR1 is SNHLY and CDR2 is FYNNEI in the germline V gene. The CDR3 extends over 15 amino acids. CDR3 protein: CASSAGGGSGNTIYF. DNA for the CDR3: TGTGCCAGCAGCGCGGGAGGGGGCTCTGGAAACACCATATATTTT. Filled out from reference TRBV2 and TRBJ1-3, the complete variable domain reads EPEVTQTPSHQVTQMGQEVILRCVPISNHLYFYWYRQILGQKVEFLVSFYNNEISEKSEIFDDQFSVERPDGSNFTLKIRSTKLEDSAMYFCASSAGGGSGNTIYFGEGSWLTVV.

The V and J genes are TRBV5-6 and TRBJ1-5; the match to TRBD1 covers 10 bases. Trimming at V came to 3 bases and at J to 1 base, leaving 4 bases not matched to a gene. The CDR3 is 16 amino acids. From germline, CDR1 is SGHDT and CDR2 YYEEEE. The DNA for the CDR3 is TGTGCCAGCAGCTCAACGGGACAGGGGAGCAATCAGCCCCAGCATTTT. Protein product: CASSSTGQGSNQPQHF.

The V call is TRBV6-1, the J call TRBJ2-3, with TRBD2 as a possible D gene (5 bases). The CDR3 loop spans 19 amino acids. The germline CDR1 and CDR2 sequences are MNHNS and SASEGT. V was clipped by 4 bases and J by 6 bases, with 29 bases between them. CDR3 sequence reads: CASSGSARGLSVLGDTQYF. In nucleotides, the CDR3 is TGTGCCAGCAGTGGAAGCGCTCGAGGACTTTCTGTGCTGGGTGATACGCAGTATTTT.

The CDR3 sequence: CASSLADQGASGYTF. CDR3 nucleotides: TGCGCCAGCAGCTTGGCCGATCAGGGGGCTTCCGGCTACACCTTC. The V and J genes are TRBV5-1 and TRBJ1-2; 8 positions agree with TRBD1. The CDR3 has 15 amino acids. Germline loops: CDR1 SGHRS, CDR2 YFSETQ. V was clipped by 0 bases and J by 8 bases; unmatched bases: 9.